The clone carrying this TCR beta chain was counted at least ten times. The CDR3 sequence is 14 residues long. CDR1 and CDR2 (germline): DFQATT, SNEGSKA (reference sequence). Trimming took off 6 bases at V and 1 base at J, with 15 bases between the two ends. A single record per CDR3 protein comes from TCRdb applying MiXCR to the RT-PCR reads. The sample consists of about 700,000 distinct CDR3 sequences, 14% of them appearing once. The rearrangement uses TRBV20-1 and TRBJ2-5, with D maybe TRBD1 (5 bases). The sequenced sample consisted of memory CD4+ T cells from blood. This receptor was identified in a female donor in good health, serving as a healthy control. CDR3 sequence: CSAGPGILQETQYF. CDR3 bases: TGCAGTGCCGGTCCAGGGATTCTCCAAGAGACCCAGTACTTC.